The clone carrying this TCR beta chain was recorded once. The data are from a study of CD8 T cells in Susac syndrome. From germline, CDR1 is SGHDT and CDR2 YYEEEE. The CDR3 extends over 15 amino acids. Losses at the gene ends were 0 bases for V and 8 bases for J; bases not matched to a gene: 5. CD8+ and CD4+ T cells from blood underwent TCR beta sequencing. Negative isolation yielded the CD8+ and CD4+ T cells, while FACS enriched the TEMRA cells. Roughly 0.45 to 1 ug RNA was reverse transcribed with random hexamers. TCRdb recomputed calls from the immunoSEQ multiplex PCR reads with MiXCR, one row per CDR3 protein. The sample records around 200,000 distinct CDR3 sequences, about 90% being singletons.

The sequenced sample consisted of CD8+ T cells from PBMCs. The chain has TRBV5-6 and TRBJ2-1; 10 nucleotides align to TRBD2. The sequence came from a human donor with multiple sclerosis. CDR3 in DNA: TGTGCCAGCAGCTTGGTCGCTAGCGGGAGAGATGAGCAGTTCTTC. Encoded protein: CASSLVASGRDEQFF.